The T cell receptor beta chain under discussion was sequenced for a study of T cell repertoires in cytomegalovirus infection. Overall study context: Indicated by public TCR beta signatures were CMV infection and matching HLA type.

MiXCR, run by TCRdb on the reads, gives a single entry per CDR3 protein. The sample consists of around 750,000 distinct CDR3 sequences, 32% of them appearing once. The CDR3 loop spans 14 amino acids. The V end lost 6 bases, the J end lost 0 bases, and 9 bases lay between the germline ends. Germline V lookup: CDR1 MNHEY, CDR2 SMNVEV (reference sequence). Note on this clonotype: Its specificity is unknown.

This rearrangement joins TRBV27 to TRBJ1-3; D is uncertain. This sample comprised cultured CD8+ T cells from PBMCs, obtained from culture after CMV antigen stimulation. The TCR sequence derives from a human donor in good health (CMV status not recorded). Some clones in this sample may be carry-over from other donors' samples. The CDR3 sequence: CASRRIYSGNTIYF. CDR3 sequence (DNA): TGTGCCAGCAGAAGGATTTACTCTGGAAACACCATATATTTT.